A single sample gave rise to the 29 T cell receptor beta chains below, sequenced in a study of T cell responses to AZD1222 COVID-19 vaccine (dated by TCRdb to about 2021). The library was produced with the immunoSEQ multiplex PCR assay. TCRdb retrieved this table from immuneACCESS and kept in-frame rearrangements only. Not all clones are present; in checked studies, unresolved V genes account for under half, and no reason is known for the remainder. The sample table lists roughly 120,000 clones, about 85% of them with a count of one. The top ten constitute 4.4% of the sample. This specimen's time point label, per the study, means: baseline before first vaccination. The sample was peripheral blood, taken on day 0 of AZD1222 vaccination. Receptors originate from an adult in good health.

The rearrangement uses TRBV13 and TRBJ1-4; TRBD1 might be the D (6 bases). The CDR3 runs 16 residues. The V gene's germline CDR1 is PRHDT and CDR2 FYEKMQ (reference sequence). V dropped 0 bases and J dropped 5 bases, with 13 bases sitting between them. CDR3 region: CASSLGRRTANEKLFF. Written as DNA, the CDR3 is TGTGCCAGCAGCTTAGGTCGCCGGACAGCGAATGAAAAACTGTTTTTT.

In regard to this clone: Sequence at one end of the junction differs from germline and may be a read error. The chain carries TRBV12-5 and TRBJ2-1; D not certain. The CDR3 is 12 residues long. CDR1 is LGHNT and CDR2 is FRNRAP in the germline V gene. The CDR3 reads CASGLVSSGVVF. The CDR3 bases are TGTGCTAGTGGTTTGGTTTCAAGTGGGGTGGTCTTC.

The chain joins TRBV7-2 to TRBJ2-1; TRBD2 aligns across 9 bases. The junction had 10 bases not matched to a gene; V was cut back by 1 base and J by 9 bases. The CDR3 length is 16 residues. Germline CDR1 and CDR2: SGHTA and FQGNSA. CDR3 bases: TGTGCCAGCAGCTTAGGGCCCAGACTAGCGGAGACTGAGCAGTTCTTC. It encodes CASSLGPRLAETEQFF.

The rearrangement links TRBV5-6 to TRBJ1-1, with TRBD1 as a possible D gene (5 bases). V lost 1 base to trimming and J lost 5 bases, with 9 bases between them. This CDR3 has 13 residues. Looked up from germline, CDR1 is SGHDT and CDR2 is YYEEEE. CDR3 protein: CASSLKGETEAFF. CDR3 sequence (DNA): TGTGCCAGCAGCTTGAAAGGGGAGACTGAAGCTTTCTTT.

This clone was seen once. V is TRBV5-4 and J is TRBJ1-2; TRBD1 might be the D (5 bases). The CDR3 consists of 15 residues. Germline assignment: CDR1 SGHNT and CDR2 YYREEE (reference sequence). V was trimmed by 4 bases and J by 8 bases, leaving 21 bases between them. CDR3 sequence: CASSTPSAGLGGYTF. The CDR3 DNA follows: TGTGCCAGCAGCACACCCTCGGCAGGGTTGGGAGGCTACACCTTC.

This clone is a singleton in its sample. This rearrangement joins TRBV4-3 to TRBJ1-1, with D perhaps TRBD1 (6 bases). V dropped 1 base and J dropped 1 base, with 13 bases sitting between them. The CDR3 runs to 16 residues. Germline-derived CDR1 and CDR2 are LGHNA and YSLEER. The CDR3 protein is CASSQGRVGGNTEAFF. CDR3 nucleotide sequence: TGCGCCAGCAGCCAAGGTCGGGTAGGGGGGAACACTGAAGCTTTCTTT.

The gene calls are TRBV4-1 and TRBJ2-5; D perhaps matches TRBD1 (5 bases). Germline-derived CDR1 and CDR2 are MGHRA and YSYEKL. The V gene lost 4 bases and the J gene lost 3 bases, with 9 bases spanning the gap. This CDR3 spans 13 amino acids. The DNA of the CDR3 is TGCGCCAGCAGCCGGGAAGGGGAAGAGACCCAGTACTTC. This encodes CASSREGEETQYF.

The CDR3: CASSLRGGVSTGELFF. The CDR3 DNA sequence: TGTGCCAGCAGCTTACGAGGGGGCGTTAGCACCGGGGAGCTGTTTTTT. This chain links TRBV7-9 with TRBJ2-2; the match to TRBD1 covers 7 bases. From germline, CDR1 is SEHNR and CDR2 FQNEAQ (reference sequence). Trimming at V came to 2 bases and at J to 4 bases, leaving 7 bases not matched to a gene. The CDR3 has 16 residues.

V and J are TRBV4-3 and TRBJ1-3; weak D call: TRBD1 (5 bases). CDR1 and CDR2 from the germline V gene are LGHNA and YSLEER. This CDR3 has 15 residues. V was cut by 0 bases and J by 4 bases, with 10 bases left in between. For the CDR3, the DNA is TGCGCCAGCAGCCAAGATAAGGGGAGGGGAAACACCATATATTTT. Translated: CASSQDKGRGNTIYF.

This chain links TRBV3-1 (or the pseudogene TRBV3-2) with TRBJ1-4; TRBD1 is a possible D gene (5 bases). The CDR3 runs to 15 residues. Trimming took off 4 bases at V and 1 base at J, with 10 bases between the two ends. Germline V gene sequence: CDR1 LGHDT, CDR2 YNNKEL (reference sequence). CDR3 loop: CASSPETVTNEKLFF. The CDR3 region has the DNA TGTGCCAGCAGCCCGGAGACAGTAACTAATGAAAAACTGTTTTTT.

This chain joins TRBV5-4 and TRBJ1-1, with D maybe TRBD1 (5 bases). With 0 bases removed from V and 6 bases from J, the gap between germline ends came to 18 bases. Per germline, CDR1 SGHNT and CDR2 YYREEE (reference sequence). The CDR3 totals 16 residues. The CDR3 coding sequence is TGTGCCAGCAGCTTGGCCTCTAGGGGCGGTTTGCCTGAAGCTTTCTTT. Translation: CASSLASRGGLPEAFF.

The chain links TRBV7-9 to TRBJ2-7, with 8 nucleotides matching TRBD1. Germline V gene sequence: CDR1 SEHNR, CDR2 FQNEAQ (reference sequence). Unmatched junction bases numbered 8, after V lost 5 bases and J lost 5 bases. The CDR3 loop spans 14 amino acids. The CDR3 sequence: CASSRTGGLDEQYF. CDR3 in DNA: TGTGCCAGCAGCCGCACAGGGGGTCTCGACGAGCAGTACTTC.

V usage is TRBV15 and J usage is TRBJ1-3, with D perhaps TRBD1 (6 bases). Germline V gene sequence: CDR1 LNHNV, CDR2 YYDKDF (reference sequence). The CDR3 sequence is 14 residues long. The V end was cut by 0 bases, the J end by 4 bases, with 7 bases between. CDR3 region: CATSREGGGNTIYF. In DNA, the CDR3 is TGTGCCACCAGCAGAGAAGGGGGAGGAAACACCATATATTTT.

This chain links TRBV19 with TRBJ1-4; 8 nucleotides align to TRBD1. This CDR3 region has 15 residues. Trimming cost V 3 bases and J 5 bases; bases outside gene matches: 5. Germline V gene data show CDR1 as LNHDA and CDR2 as SQIVND (reference sequence). The CDR3: CASSMKTGVNEKLFF. For the CDR3, the DNA is TGTGCCAGTAGTATGAAGACAGGGGTGAATGAAAAACTGTTTTTT.

The gene calls are TRBV6-6 and TRBJ1-2, with D tentatively TRBD1 (5 bases). Germline loops: CDR1 MNHNY, CDR2 SVGAGI (reference sequence). The V and J ends lost 4 bases and 5 bases respectively, with 11 bases between them. The length of the CDR3 is 13 residues. The CDR3 DNA reads as TGTGCCAGCAGTTCCCTGGGGCCGTATGGCTACACCTTC. It specifies CASSSLGPYGYTF.

The sample holds a few counts of this clone. V gene TRBV7-8 combines with J gene TRBJ2-7, with 13 bases lining up with TRBD2. The CDR3 consists of 18 residues. The V and J ends lost 4 bases and 5 bases, in that order; junction bases with no gene match: 14. CDR1 SGHVS and CDR2 FQNEAQ come from the germline V gene. CDR3 DNA: TGTGCCAGCAGCTCTGGACTAGCGGGAGTACGGAGCTTCGACGAGCAGTACTTC. This encodes CASSSGLAGVRSFDEQYF.

This chain joins TRBV7-9 and TRBJ2-7; 12 bases agree with TRBD1. The CDR3 is 15 residues long. After removal of 5 bases from V and 5 bases from J, the junction contained 7 bases not matched to a gene. Germline CDR1 reads SEHNR; CDR2 reads FQNEAQ (reference sequence). The CDR3 loop is CASSLPGQGAHEQYF. The CDR3 DNA is TGTGCCAGCAGCCTACCGGGACAGGGGGCTCACGAGCAGTACTTC.

This chain uses TRBV7-9 with TRBJ1-1; 7 nucleotides agree with TRBD1. The CDR3 is 15 amino acids. V shed 4 bases and J 3 bases; nucleotides not matched to a gene: 8. The germline gives CDR1 SEHNR, CDR2 FQNEAQ (reference sequence). The DNA of the CDR3 is TGTGCCAGCAGCTCAGGGACAGTTGGGTACACTGAAGCTTTCTTT. Translated, it gives CASSSGTVGYTEAFF.

This clone was recorded once. V is TRBV19 and J is TRBJ1-5; TRBD1 matches at 11 bases. Germline trimming cut 2 bases from V and 1 base from J; bases unmatched to any gene: 10. In germline, CDR1 is LNHDA, CDR2 SQIVND (reference sequence). The CDR3 is 19 amino acids. CDR3 protein: CASSIRVPGQGGSNQPQHF. CDR3 bases: TGTGCCAGTAGTATAAGAGTACCGGGACAGGGGGGGAGCAATCAGCCCCAGCATTTT. The full variable domain, with the rest looked up from reference TRBV19 and TRBJ1-5, is DGGITQSPKYLFRKEGQNVTLSCEQNLNHDAMYWYRQDPGQGLRLIYYSQIVNDFQKGDIAEGYSVSREKKESFPLTVTSAQKNPTAFYLCASSIRVPGQGGSNQPQHFGDGTRLSIL.

The rearrangement uses TRBV4-1 and TRBJ1-1; possible D gene TRBD1, 5 bases. The length of the CDR3 is 13 residues. From germline, CDR1 is MGHRA and CDR2 YSYEKL. V was cut by 7 bases and J by 5 bases, with 14 bases left in between. CDR3 in amino acids: CASKRGLMTEAFF. DNA for the CDR3: TGCGCCAGCAAACGGGGGTTAATGACTGAAGCTTTCTTT.

V and J are TRBV10-3 and TRBJ1-3, with D maybe TRBD1 (6 bases). The V and J ends lost 0 bases and 3 bases respectively, with 9 bases between them. Germline V CDR1 and CDR2: ENHRY, SYGVKD. The CDR3 consists of 15 residues. The chain's CDR3 is CAISESQGIGNTIYF. DNA of the CDR3: TGTGCCATCAGTGAGTCCCAGGGGATTGGAAACACCATATATTTT.

This chain connects TRBV4-1 to TRBJ2-2; a weak D match, TRBD2 (6 bases). CDR1 MGHRA and CDR2 YSYEKL come from the germline V gene. V was pared by 0 bases and J by 6 bases, with 11 bases between. The CDR3 loop spans 15 amino acids. The DNA of the CDR3 is TGCGCCAGCAGCCAAGATCCCGGAGGGGCCGGGGAGCTGTTTTTT. It yields the protein CASSQDPGGAGELFF.

The chain employs TRBV5-4 and TRBJ2-5, with D unclear. Trimming removed 0 bases from V and 2 bases from J, with 8 bases in between. This CDR3 has 14 amino acids. Germline CDR1 and CDR2: SGHNT and YYREEE (reference sequence). DNA for the CDR3: TGTGCCAGCAGCTTGGTCCGGTTTCAAGAGACCCAGTACTTC. Its translation is CASSLVRFQETQYF.

The gene calls are TRBV28 and TRBJ2-7; TRBD1 is a possible D gene (5 bases). Germline loops: CDR1 MDHEN, CDR2 SYDVKM. CDR3 length: 13 amino acids. V was pared by 6 bases and J by 3 bases, with 12 bases between. The CDR3 DNA is TGTGCCAGCAGAAAGACAGATATCTACGAGCAGTACTTC. This translates into CASRKTDIYEQYF.

J is TRBJ2-7 and V is TRBV28; 9 bases fit TRBD1. CDR1 is MDHEN, CDR2 SYDVKM, per germline. CDR3 length: 14 residues. The V gene end was trimmed by 8 bases and the J gene end by 4 bases; junction bases not matched to a gene: 9. In nucleotides, the CDR3 is TGTGCCAGCCGACAGGGGGTGCCCTTGTACGAGCAGTACTTC. Encoded protein: CASRQGVPLYEQYF.

This chain joins TRBV11-3 and TRBJ2-5; D uncertain. This CDR3 has 17 residues. Trimming cost V 5 bases and J 5 bases, with 24 bases left between them. Germline CDR1 is SGHNT and CDR2 is YENEEA. For the CDR3, the DNA is TGTGCCAGCAGCGCTTATGCGACGGATAGCACCGGGGAGACCCAGTACTTC. Translated, it gives CASSAYATDSTGETQYF.

The sample holds a few counts of this clone. The genes are TRBV2 and TRBJ2-6; D perhaps matches TRBD2 (7 bases). The CDR3 spans 16 residues. CDR1 is SNHLY, CDR2 FYNNEI, per germline. V was cut by 6 bases and J by 3 bases, with 15 bases left in between. The CDR3 bases are TGTGCCAGCAGCCTGGGGGGGGCTTATGGGGCCAACGTCCTGACTTTC. Encoded protein: CASSLGGAYGANVLTF.

CDR3 protein: CASSTQGLGYNSPLHF. As DNA, the CDR3 is TGTGCCAGCAGCACCCAGGGGCTTGGGTATAATTCACCCCTCCACTTT. The chain employs TRBV9 and TRBJ1-6; D may be TRBD1 (6 bases). CDR3 length: 16 amino acids. Germline CDR1 is SGDLS and CDR2 is YYNGEE. The V and J ends lost 4 bases and 4 bases respectively, with 15 bases between them.

The chain carries TRBV3-1 (or the pseudogene TRBV3-2) and TRBJ1-2, with D uncertain. Per germline, CDR1 LGHDT and CDR2 YNNKEL (reference sequence). This CDR3 spans 14 amino acids. The germline V and J ends were trimmed by 2 bases and 8 bases, with 15 bases remaining between them. CDR3 sequence: CASSQPGSQRGYTF. The CDR3 region has the DNA TGTGCCAGCAGCCAACCGGGTTCTCAGCGGGGCTACACCTTC.